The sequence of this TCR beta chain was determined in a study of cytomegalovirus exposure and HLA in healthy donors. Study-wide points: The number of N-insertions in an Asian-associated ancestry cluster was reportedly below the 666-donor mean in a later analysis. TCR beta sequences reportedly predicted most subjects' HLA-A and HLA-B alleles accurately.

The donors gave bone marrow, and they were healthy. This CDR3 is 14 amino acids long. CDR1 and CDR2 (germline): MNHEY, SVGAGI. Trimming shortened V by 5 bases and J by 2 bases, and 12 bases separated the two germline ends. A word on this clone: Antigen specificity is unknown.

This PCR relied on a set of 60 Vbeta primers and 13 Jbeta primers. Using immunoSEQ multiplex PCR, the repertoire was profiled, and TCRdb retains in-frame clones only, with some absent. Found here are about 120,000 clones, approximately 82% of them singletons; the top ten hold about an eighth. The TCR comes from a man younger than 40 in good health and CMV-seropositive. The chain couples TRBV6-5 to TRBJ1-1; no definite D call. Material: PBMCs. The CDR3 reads CASSPTYVNTEAFF. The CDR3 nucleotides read TGTGCCAGCAGTCCTACGTACGTCAACACTGAAGCTTTCTTT.